This T cell receptor beta chain is from a study of blood T cell repertoires in COVID-19. Background on the study: Samples representing acute and convalescent COVID-19 were sourced from the United States, Italy and Spain.

The participants were between about 18 and 90 years old and came from 24 US areas. TCRdb's copy holds only in-frame clones and misses some; the assay was immunoSEQ multiplex PCR. The sample shows roughly 290,000 clones, approximately 88% of them seen only once. From germline, CDR1 is LNHDA and CDR2 SQIVND (reference sequence). V was pared by 5 bases and J by 2 bases, with 12 bases between. The CDR3 is made up of 15 amino acids. This rearrangement joins TRBV19 to TRBJ1-4; maybe TRBD1 (6 bases). Sequenced input: PBMCs or T cells enriched from blood (not recorded which). The origin of this receptor is a woman aged 40 to 55 who had recovered from COVID-19. DNA for the CDR3: TGTGCCAGTAGTGACCAGGGGACGACTAATGAAAAACTGTTTTTT. Translated, it gives CASSDQGTTNEKLFF.